The 2 T cell receptor beta chains below come from one sample, sequenced in a study of beta chain features in type 1 diabetes. Their target antigens are unknown. Sequenced material consisted of expressed TCRB transcripts (all of the isolated RNA was reverse transcribed). Libraries were prepared by immunoSEQ multiplex PCR; TCRdb keeps only in-frame clonotypes and omits some of them. The sample records just under 150,000 clones, 10% to 15% being singletons. Study-level points and caveats: When Type 1 diabetes patients were examined, their TCRB CDR3s proved moderately but significantly shorter in all four CD4+ subsets.

The specimen sequenced was central memory CD4+ T cells from blood. These receptors all come from a man aged 18 to 30 with type 1 diabetes.

The J gene is TRBJ2-7, the V gene TRBV6-6; 8 bases are shared with TRBD1. The CDR3 covers 15 residues. Germline V gene lookup returns CDR1 MNHNY and CDR2 SVGAGI (reference sequence). V dropped 7 bases and J dropped 2; count of bases not matched to a gene: 10. Here the CDR3 reads CASTSPHRGTYEQYF. The CDR3, as DNA: TGTGCCAGCACCTCTCCTCACAGGGGGACCTACGAGCAGTACTTC.

This chain joins TRBV11-3 and TRBJ1-2; a possible D gene is TRBD1 (6 bases). Germline V gene data show CDR1 as SGHNT and CDR2 as YENEEA. Trimming left V 5 bases short and J 8 bases short, with 12 bases between. The CDR3 covers 12 residues. CDR3 sequence (DNA): TGTGCCAGCAGCCTGGCAGGGGACGGCTACACCTTC. Translated, it gives CASSLAGDGYTF.